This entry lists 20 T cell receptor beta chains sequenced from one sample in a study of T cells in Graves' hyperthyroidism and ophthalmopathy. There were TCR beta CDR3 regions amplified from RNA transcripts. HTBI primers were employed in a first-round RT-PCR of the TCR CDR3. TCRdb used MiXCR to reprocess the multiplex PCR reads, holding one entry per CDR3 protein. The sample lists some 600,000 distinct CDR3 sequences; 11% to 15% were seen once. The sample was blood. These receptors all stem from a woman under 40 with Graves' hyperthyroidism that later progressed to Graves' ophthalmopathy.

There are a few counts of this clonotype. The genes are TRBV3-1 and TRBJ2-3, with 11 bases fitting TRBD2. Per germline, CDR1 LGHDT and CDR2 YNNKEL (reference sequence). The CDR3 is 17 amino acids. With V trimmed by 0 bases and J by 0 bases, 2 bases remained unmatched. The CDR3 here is CASSQDRTSGSTDTQYF. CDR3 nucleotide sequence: TGTGCCAGCAGCCAAGACAGGACTAGCGGGAGCACAGATACGCAGTATTTT.

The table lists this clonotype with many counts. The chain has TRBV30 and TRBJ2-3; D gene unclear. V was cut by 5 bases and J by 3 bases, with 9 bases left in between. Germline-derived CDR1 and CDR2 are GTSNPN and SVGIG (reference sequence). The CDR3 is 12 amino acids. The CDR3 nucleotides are TGTGCCTGGTTTTGGCAAACAGATACGCAGTATTTT. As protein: CAWFWQTDTQYF.

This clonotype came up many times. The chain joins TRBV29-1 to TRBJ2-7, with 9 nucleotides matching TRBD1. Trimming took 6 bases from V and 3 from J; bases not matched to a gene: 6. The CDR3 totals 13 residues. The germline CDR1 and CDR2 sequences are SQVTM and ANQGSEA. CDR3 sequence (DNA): TGCAGCGTCCCGGGACAGGGCGTCTACGAGCAGTACTTC. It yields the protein CSVPGQGVYEQYF.

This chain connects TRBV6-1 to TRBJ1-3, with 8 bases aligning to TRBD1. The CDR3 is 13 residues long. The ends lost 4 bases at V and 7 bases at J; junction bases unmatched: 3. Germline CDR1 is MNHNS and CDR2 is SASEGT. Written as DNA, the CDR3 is TGTGCCAGCAGTGGACAGGGGTGGAACACCATATATTTT. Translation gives CASSGQGWNTIYF.

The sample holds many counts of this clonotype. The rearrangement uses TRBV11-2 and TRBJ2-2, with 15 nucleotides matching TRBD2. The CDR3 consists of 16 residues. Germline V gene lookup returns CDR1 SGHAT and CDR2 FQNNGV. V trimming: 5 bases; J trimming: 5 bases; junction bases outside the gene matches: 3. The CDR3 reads CASSKGTSGRTGELFF. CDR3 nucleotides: TGTGCCAGCAGCAAAGGGACTAGCGGGAGGACCGGGGAGCTGTTTTTT.

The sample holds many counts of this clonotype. The CDR3 reads CAWSGTGSNQPQHF. In DNA, the CDR3 is TGTGCCTGGAGTGGGACCGGCAGCAATCAGCCCCAGCATTTT. V is TRBV30 and J is TRBJ1-5; no firm D call. CDR1 and CDR2 from the germline V gene are GTSNPN and SVGIG (reference sequence). V lost 1 base to trimming and J lost 1 base, with 8 bases between them. The CDR3 length is 14 residues.

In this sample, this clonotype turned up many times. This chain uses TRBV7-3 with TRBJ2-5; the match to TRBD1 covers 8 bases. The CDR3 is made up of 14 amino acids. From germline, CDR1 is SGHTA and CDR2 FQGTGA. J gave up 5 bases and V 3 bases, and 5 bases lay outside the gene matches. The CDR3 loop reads CASSFQGADETQYF. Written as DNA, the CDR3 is TGTGCCAGCAGCTTCCAGGGGGCGGATGAGACCCAGTACTTC.

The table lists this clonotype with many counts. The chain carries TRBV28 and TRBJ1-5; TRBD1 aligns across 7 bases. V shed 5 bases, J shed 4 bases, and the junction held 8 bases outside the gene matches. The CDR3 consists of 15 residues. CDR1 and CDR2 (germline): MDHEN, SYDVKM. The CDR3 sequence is CASSTAGTANQPQHF. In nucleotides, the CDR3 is TGTGCCAGCAGTACCGCCGGGACAGCAAATCAGCCCCAGCATTTT.

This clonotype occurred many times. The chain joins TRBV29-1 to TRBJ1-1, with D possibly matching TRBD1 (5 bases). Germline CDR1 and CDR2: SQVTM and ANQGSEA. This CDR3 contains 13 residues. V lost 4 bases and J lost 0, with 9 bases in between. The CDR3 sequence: CSVVRALNTEAFF. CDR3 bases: TGCAGCGTTGTCAGGGCATTGAACACTGAAGCTTTCTTT. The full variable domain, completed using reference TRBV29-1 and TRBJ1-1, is SAVISQKPSRDICQRGTSLTIQCQVDSQVTMMFWYRQQPGQSLTLIATANQGSEATYESGFVIDKFPISRPNLTFSTLTVSNMSPEDSSIYLCSVVRALNTEAFFGQGTRLTVV.

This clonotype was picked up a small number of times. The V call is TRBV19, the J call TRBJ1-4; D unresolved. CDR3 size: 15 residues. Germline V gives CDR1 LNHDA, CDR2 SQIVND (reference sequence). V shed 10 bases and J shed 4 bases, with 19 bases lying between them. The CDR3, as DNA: TGTGCCACCAGTAGTCCGGGAGACCTTAATGAAAAACTGTTTTTT. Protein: CATSSPGDLNEKLFF.

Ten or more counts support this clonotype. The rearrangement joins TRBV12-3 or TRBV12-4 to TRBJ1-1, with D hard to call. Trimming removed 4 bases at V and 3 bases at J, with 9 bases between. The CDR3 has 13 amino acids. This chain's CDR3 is CASSSYSDTEAFF. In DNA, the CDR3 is TGTGCCAGCAGTTCGTACAGCGACACTGAAGCTTTCTTT.

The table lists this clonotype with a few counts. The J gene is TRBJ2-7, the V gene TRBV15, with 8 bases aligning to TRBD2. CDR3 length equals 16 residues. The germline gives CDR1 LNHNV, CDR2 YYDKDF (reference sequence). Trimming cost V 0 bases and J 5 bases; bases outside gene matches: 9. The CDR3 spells CATSRDWSSGSHEQYF. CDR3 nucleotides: TGTGCCACCAGCAGAGATTGGTCCAGCGGGAGCCACGAGCAGTACTTC.

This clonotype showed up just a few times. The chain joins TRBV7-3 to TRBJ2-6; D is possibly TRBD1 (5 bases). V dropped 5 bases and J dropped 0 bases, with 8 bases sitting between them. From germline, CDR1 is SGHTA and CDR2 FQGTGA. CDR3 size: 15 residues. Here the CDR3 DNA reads TGTGCCAGCAGCCCGGACAACTCTGGGGCCAACGTCCTGACTTTC. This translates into CASSPDNSGANVLTF.

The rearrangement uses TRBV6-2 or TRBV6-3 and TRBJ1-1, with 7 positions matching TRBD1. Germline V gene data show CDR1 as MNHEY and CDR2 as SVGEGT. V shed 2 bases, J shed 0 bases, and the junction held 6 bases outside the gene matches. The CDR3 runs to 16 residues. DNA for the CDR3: TGTGCCAGCAGTTACAGTAGGGGGCCTATGAACACTGAAGCTTTCTTT. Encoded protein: CASSYSRGPMNTEAFF.

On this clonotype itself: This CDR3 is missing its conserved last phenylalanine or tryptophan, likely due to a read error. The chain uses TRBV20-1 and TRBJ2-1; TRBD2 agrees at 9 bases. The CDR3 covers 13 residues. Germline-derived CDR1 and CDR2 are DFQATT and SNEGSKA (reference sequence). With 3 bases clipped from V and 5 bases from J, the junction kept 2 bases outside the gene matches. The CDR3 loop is CSARAGGDNEQFS. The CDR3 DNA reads TGCAGTGCTAGGGCGGGAGGGGACAATGAGCAGTTCTCC.

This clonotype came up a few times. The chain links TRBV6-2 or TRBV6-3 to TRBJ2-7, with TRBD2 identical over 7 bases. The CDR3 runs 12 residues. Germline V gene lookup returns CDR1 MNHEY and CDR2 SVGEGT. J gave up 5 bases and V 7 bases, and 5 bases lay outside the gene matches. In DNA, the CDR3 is TGTGCCAGCACCAAGCGGGGAGACGAGCAGTACTTC. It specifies CASTKRGDEQYF.

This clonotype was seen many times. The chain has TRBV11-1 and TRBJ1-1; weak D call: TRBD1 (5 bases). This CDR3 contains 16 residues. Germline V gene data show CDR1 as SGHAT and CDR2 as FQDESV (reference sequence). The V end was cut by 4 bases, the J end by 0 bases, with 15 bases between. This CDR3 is CASSSGRIIMNTEAFF. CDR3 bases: TGTGCCAGCAGCTCGGGACGGATCATCATGAACACTGAAGCTTTCTTT.

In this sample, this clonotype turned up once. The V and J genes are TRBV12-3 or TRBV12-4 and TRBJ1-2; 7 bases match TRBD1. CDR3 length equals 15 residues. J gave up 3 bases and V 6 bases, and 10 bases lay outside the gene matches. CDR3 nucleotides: TGTGCCAGCAGCCACAACACCGGGACAGACTATGGCTACACCTTC. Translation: CASSHNTGTDYGYTF.

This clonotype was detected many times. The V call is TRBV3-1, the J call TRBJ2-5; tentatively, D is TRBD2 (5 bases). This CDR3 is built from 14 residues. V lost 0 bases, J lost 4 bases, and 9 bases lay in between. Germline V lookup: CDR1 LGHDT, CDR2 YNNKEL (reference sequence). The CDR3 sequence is CASSQENRGETQYF. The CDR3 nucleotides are TGTGCCAGCAGCCAAGAGAATCGGGGAGAGACCCAGTACTTC.

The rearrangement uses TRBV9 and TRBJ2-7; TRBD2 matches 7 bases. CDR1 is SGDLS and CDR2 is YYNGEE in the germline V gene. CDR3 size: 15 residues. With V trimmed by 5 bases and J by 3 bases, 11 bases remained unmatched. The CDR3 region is CASSVDMGLSYEQYF. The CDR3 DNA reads TGTGCCAGCAGTGTGGACATGGGACTAAGCTACGAGCAGTACTTC. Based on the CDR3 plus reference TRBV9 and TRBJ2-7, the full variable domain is DSGVTQTPKHLITATGQRVTLRCSPRSGDLSVYWYQQSLDQGLQFLIQYYNGEERAKGNILERFSAQQFPDLHSELNLSSLELGDSALYFCASSVDMGLSYEQYFGPGTRLTVT.